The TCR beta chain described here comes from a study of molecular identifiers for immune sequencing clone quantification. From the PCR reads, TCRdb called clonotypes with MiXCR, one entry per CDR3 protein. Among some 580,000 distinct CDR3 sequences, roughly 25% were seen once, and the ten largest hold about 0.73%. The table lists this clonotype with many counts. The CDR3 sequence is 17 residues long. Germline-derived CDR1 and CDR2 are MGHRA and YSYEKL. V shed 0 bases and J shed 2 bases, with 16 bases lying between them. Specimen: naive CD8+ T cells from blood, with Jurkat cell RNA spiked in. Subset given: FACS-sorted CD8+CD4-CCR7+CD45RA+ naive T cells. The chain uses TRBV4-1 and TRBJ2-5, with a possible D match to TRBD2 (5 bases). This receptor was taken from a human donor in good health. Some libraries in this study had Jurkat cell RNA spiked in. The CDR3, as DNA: TGCGCCAGCAGCCAAGATTTCGGTACTAGTGTACAAGAGACCCAGTACTTC. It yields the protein CASSQDFGTSVQETQYF.